A single sample is the source of the 9 T cell receptor beta chains below, sequenced in a study of Ad26.COV2.S vaccination and SARS-CoV-2 variants. As for treatment: 15 to 20 received Ad26.COV2.S at low or high dose, single or two shots; several received placebo; per-sample allocation not given. Collection of the samples took place on day 63 after the first injection of vaccine or placebo. TCRdb keeps only in-frame clones here, not all; method: immunoSEQ multiplex PCR. The sample includes some 390,000 clones, roughly 90% seen only once; the top ten take around 2%. The specimen was peripheral blood, collected in a trial of Ad26.COV2.S vaccine versus placebo. These receptors were collected from a person between 18 and 60 years old who received the Ad26.COV2.S COVID-19 vaccine or a placebo.

The chain recombines TRBV5-1 with TRBJ1-1; D unresolved. The CDR3 loop spans 14 amino acids. Germline V gene lookup returns CDR1 SGHRS and CDR2 YFSETQ. The V end was cut by 6 bases, the J end by 0 bases, with 12 bases between. The CDR3 DNA reads as TGCGCCAGCAAGGGCAGCCACATGAACACTGAAGCTTTCTTT. Translating gives CASKGSHMNTEAFF.

The chain links TRBV12-5 to TRBJ1-1, with D tentatively TRBD1 (5 bases). V was clipped by 2 bases and J by 4 bases, with 8 bases between them. Germline lookup yields CDR1 LGHNT and CDR2 FRNRAP. This CDR3 has 13 residues. In DNA, the CDR3 is TGTGCTAGTGGTTTGTCCGGGGGCACTGAAGCTTTCTTT. It specifies CASGLSGGTEAFF.

The chain carries TRBV5-1 and TRBJ2-1; 12 bases match TRBD2. The CDR3 contains 14 residues. Trimming cost V 7 bases and J 7 bases; bases outside gene matches: 6. Germline values: CDR1 SGHRS, CDR2 YFSETQ. The CDR3: CASHLAGGPNEQFF. The CDR3 region has the DNA TGCGCCAGCCACCTAGCGGGAGGGCCGAATGAGCAGTTCTTC. Filled out from reference TRBV5-1 and TRBJ2-1, the complete variable domain reads KAGVTQTPRYLIKTRGQQVTLSCSPISGHRSVSWYQQTPGQGLQFLFEYFSETQRNKGNFPGRFSGRQFSNSRSEMNVSTLELGDSALYLCASHLAGGPNEQFFGPGTRLTVL.

The rearrangement links TRBV5-3 to TRBJ2-1, with 7 bases aligning to TRBD2. TRBV5-3 is identified as an open reading frame with a role that is uncertain. This CDR3 is 16 amino acids long. V trimming: 4 bases; J trimming: 0 bases; junction bases outside the gene matches: 7. The CDR3 region is CARSRSGWPSYNEQFF. For the CDR3, the DNA is TGTGCCAGAAGCCGTAGCGGGTGGCCCTCCTACAATGAGCAGTTCTTC.

The V and J genes are TRBV20-1 and TRBJ2-7; D gene unclear. Trimming stripped 3 bases from V and 0 bases from J, with 15 bases between. CDR1 and CDR2 from the germline V gene are DFQATT and SNEGSKA (reference sequence). CDR3 length: 15 residues. Here the CDR3 DNA reads TGCAGTGCTAGTGATCGGAGACTTTCCTCCTACGAGCAGTACTTC. The encoded protein is CSASDRRLSSYEQYF.

This rearrangement joins TRBV13 to TRBJ1-5; D call uncertain. CDR3 length equals 12 residues. V gave up 5 bases and J gave up 4 bases, with 6 bases separating them. Germline CDR1 is PRHDT and CDR2 is FYEKMQ (reference sequence). The CDR3 protein is CASSLQNQPQHF. The CDR3 DNA follows: TGTGCCAGCAGCCTACAGAATCAGCCCCAGCATTTT. Full variable domain (rest looked up from reference TRBV13 and TRBJ1-5): AAGVIQSPRHLIKEKRETATLKCYPIPRHDTVYWYQQGPGQDPQFLISFYEKMQSDKGSIPDRFSAQQFSDYHSELNMSSLELGDSALYFCASSLQNQPQHFGDGTRLSIL.

On this clone itself: Other DNA variants within this sample encode the same CDR3. The chain combines TRBV18 with TRBJ2-5, with D unresolved. Germline CDR1 is KGHSH and CDR2 is LQKENI. The CDR3 runs 14 residues. Trimming took 2 bases from V and 2 from J, leaving 9 bases between them. The CDR3: CASSPRTAQETQYF. The CDR3 nucleotides read TGTGCCAGCTCACCAAGGACGGCTCAAGAGACCCAGTACTTC.

The CDR3 is CAVGAHTDTQYF. The CDR3 bases are TGTGCCGTGGGGGCTCACACAGATACGCAGTATTTT. The genes are TRBV2 and TRBJ2-3, with a tentative D call TRBD1 (6 bases). V lost 11 bases and J 2 bases, leaving 11 bases between the germline ends. This CDR3 is built from 12 residues. Germline V CDR1 and CDR2: SNHLY, FYNNEI. Full variable domain (missing parts from reference TRBV2 and TRBJ2-3): EPEVTQTPSHQVTQMGQEVILRCVPISNHLYFYWYRQILGQKVEFLVSFYNNEISEKSEIFDDQFSVERPDGSNFTLKIRSTKLEDSAMYFCAVGAHTDTQYFGPGTRLTVL.

The chain combines TRBV21-1 with TRBJ2-1. TRBV21-1 is noted as a pseudogene. This CDR3 is 17 amino acids long. CDR3 in DNA: TGTGCCAGCAGCAAGCCCCCCAGGAGAGGGGTGTGGGATGAGCAGTTCTTC. Protein sequence: CASSKPPRRGVWDEQFF.